The present T cell receptor beta chain was sequenced within a study of cytotoxic CD8 clonotypes in ibrutinib-treated CLL. Overall study context: Response samples followed a median roughly 13 months of treatment, range 6 to 36.

Findings and caveats of the study: Sampling times (in sustained-remission versus progressing patients) were not the same. Researchers report that baseline clonality outpaced age-matched healthy donors and tracked circulating CD8+ T-cell counts.

This CDR3 is built from 10 residues. Trimming shortened V by 7 bases and J by 10 bases, and 9 bases separated the two germline ends. Germline-derived CDR1 and CDR2 are SEHNR and FQNEAQ (reference sequence). Notes on this clone: Its antigen is unidentified.

TCRdb's table, derived via immunoSEQ multiplex PCR, lists solely in-frame clones and lacks some. The data hold about 140,000 clones, with roughly 77% observed a single time. V usage is TRBV7-9 and J usage is TRBJ2-3, with no clear D. The receptor's source is a human donor with chronic lymphocytic leukemia. The sample in question was PBMCs, obtained after 12 months of ibrutinib treatment. CDR3 region: CASNPRSQYF. DNA of the CDR3: TGTGCCAGCAATCCTCGATCGCAGTATTTT.